Below, 20 T cell receptor beta chains from the same sample are listed, as sequenced in a study of graft-versus-host responses after intestinal transplantation. Assay used: immunoSEQ multiplex PCR; TCRdb lists only in-frame clones, some missing. The data show about 110,000 clones, with around nine tenths seen just once and about 0.2% held by the top ten. No antigen has been identified for these receptors. Source: unstimulated CD4+ T cells sorted from spleen or lymph node cells, taken before transplant. The receptors come from a human donor who was the organ donor for an intestinal transplant.

The chain combines TRBV5-1 with TRBJ1-5; D is uncertain. The V end lost 0 bases, the J end lost 5 bases, and 6 bases lay between the germline ends. CDR3 length equals 13 residues. In germline, CDR1 is SGHRS, CDR2 YFSETQ. The CDR3 loop reads CASSLDRDQPQHF. DNA of the CDR3: TGCGCCAGCAGCTTGGATAGGGATCAGCCCCAGCATTTT.

The gene calls are TRBV28 and TRBJ2-3; D might be TRBD2 (6 bases). In germline, CDR1 is MDHEN, CDR2 SYDVKM. The CDR3 extends over 14 amino acids. Trimming took off 5 bases at V and 5 bases at J, with 14 bases between the two ends. DNA of the CDR3: TGTGCCAGCAGTACGACTAGACAAGAAGATACGCAGTATTTT. Protein sequence: CASSTTRQEDTQYF.

The chain couples TRBV18 to TRBJ1-3, with D possibly being TRBD1 (6 bases). Germline V CDR1 and CDR2: KGHSH, LQKENI. The V end was cut by 5 bases, the J end by 3 bases, with 17 bases between. The CDR3 runs to 16 residues. CDR3 sequence: CASSSAQGSLGNTIYF. The CDR3 nucleotides read TGTGCCAGCTCATCCGCTCAGGGGTCCCTTGGAAACACCATATATTTT. The variable domain in full, completed from reference TRBV18 and TRBJ1-3, reads NAGVMQNPRHLVRRRGQEARLRCSPMKGHSHVYWYRQLPEEGLKFMVYLQKENIIDESGMPKERFSAEFPKEGPSILRIQQVVRGDSAAYFCASSSAQGSLGNTIYFGEGSWLTVV.

The chain combines TRBV7-9 with TRBJ2-1; D uncertain. There are 13 residues in the CDR3. Germline CDR1 reads SEHNR; CDR2 reads FQNEAQ (reference sequence). Trimming took off 1 base at V and 7 bases at J, with 8 bases between the two ends. Here the CDR3 DNA reads TGTGCCAGCAGCTTAGACTTGCCGAATGAGCAGTTCTTC. This gives the protein CASSLDLPNEQFF. Using reference TRBV7-9 and TRBJ2-1 for the parts outside the CDR3, the full variable domain is DTGVSQNPRHKITKRGQNVTFRCDPISEHNRLYWYRQTLGQGPEFLTYFQNEAQLEKSRLLSDRFSAERPKGSFSTLEIQRTEQGDSAMYLCASSLDLPNEQFFGPGTRLTVL.

This rearrangement joins TRBV4-1 to TRBJ1-1, with TRBD1 identical over 11 bases. From germline, CDR1 is MGHRA and CDR2 YSYEKL. V gave up 2 bases and J gave up 1 base; unmatched junction bases: 6. The CDR3 length is 17 residues. DNA of the CDR3: TGCGCCAGCAGCCAACCGAGGGACAGGGGGGGGAACACTGAAGCTTTCTTT. Protein sequence: CASSQPRDRGGNTEAFF.

This chain links TRBV4-2 with TRBJ2-2; D uncertain. Germline values: CDR1 LGHNA, CDR2 YNFKEQ. Trimming took off 0 bases at V and 5 bases at J, with 13 bases between the two ends. The CDR3 contains 16 residues. CDR3: CASSQDPSLLTGELFF. CDR3 nucleotide sequence: TGTGCCAGCAGCCAAGATCCCAGTTTACTAACCGGGGAGCTGTTTTTT.

The chain uses TRBV19 and TRBJ2-7; perhaps TRBD1 as D (5 bases). The germline V gene encodes CDR1 LNHDA and CDR2 SQIVND (reference sequence). Deletions cut 4 bases from V and 3 bases from J, with 10 bases between. The CDR3 covers 13 residues. DNA of the CDR3: TGTGCCAGTAGTACGGACAAACGCTACGAGCAGTACTTC. This translates into CASSTDKRYEQYF.

This chain connects TRBV12-5 to TRBJ2-2; tentatively, D is TRBD1 (5 bases). In germline, CDR1 is LGHNT, CDR2 FRNRAP. Trimming shortened V by 2 bases and J by 5 bases, and 9 bases separated the two germline ends. The CDR3 covers 14 residues. CDR3 region: CASGLSRVTGELFF. DNA for the CDR3: TGTGCTAGTGGTTTGAGCAGGGTTACCGGGGAGCTGTTTTTT.

The chain is built from TRBV19 and TRBJ1-6; tentative D call: TRBD1 (5 bases). Trimming cost V 4 bases and J 3 bases, with 7 bases left between them. This CDR3 contains 14 residues. Germline V gene lookup returns CDR1 LNHDA and CDR2 SQIVND (reference sequence). CDR3 region: CASSTGSYNSPLHF. In DNA, the CDR3 is TGTGCCAGTAGTACAGGGAGCTATAATTCACCCCTCCACTTT.

The chain carries TRBV28 and TRBJ1-4; 8 positions match TRBD1. Germline CDR1 MDHEN, CDR2 SYDVKM. V was clipped by 5 bases and J by 7 bases; unmatched bases: 9. The CDR3 length is 15 residues. CDR3 coding DNA: TGTGCCAGCAGTCCCCGAACAGGGGGAATTGAAAAACTGTTTTTT. Its protein product is CASSPRTGGIEKLFF. The full variable domain, with the rest looked up from reference TRBV28 and TRBJ1-4, is DVKVTQSSRYLVKRTGEKVFLECVQDMDHENMFWYRQDPGLGLRLIYFSYDVKMKEKGDIPEGYSVSREKKERFSLILESASTNQTSMYLCASSPRTGGIEKLFFGSGTQLSVL.

This clone was seen a single time. V gene TRBV5-1 combines with J gene TRBJ2-3, with TRBD1 matching over 8 bases. CDR1 and CDR2 from the germline V gene are SGHRS and YFSETQ. V trimming: 4 bases; J trimming: 4 bases; junction bases outside the gene matches: 8. CDR3 size: 15 residues. This CDR3 reads CASSNRDRSADTQYF. The CDR3 coding sequence is TGCGCCAGCAGCAACCGGGACAGGTCGGCAGATACGCAGTATTTT.

The chain recombines TRBV11-2 with TRBJ2-7, with 11 bases matching TRBD2. Trimming at V came to 5 bases and at J to 3 bases, leaving 3 bases not matched to a gene. Germline V gene data show CDR1 as SGHAT and CDR2 as FQNNGV. The CDR3 runs to 14 residues. Here the CDR3 reads CASSRTSGHYEQYF. The CDR3 coding sequence is TGTGCCAGCAGCAGGACTAGCGGGCACTACGAGCAGTACTTC.

In its sample, this clone was seen once. This rearrangement joins TRBV30 to TRBJ2-2, with unresolved D. Germline V gene sequence: CDR1 GTSNPN, CDR2 SVGIG (reference sequence). The CDR3 covers 11 residues. V was cut by 0 bases and J by 11 bases, with 7 bases left in between. This CDR3 reads CAWSVRPELFF. CDR3 nucleotides: TGTGCCTGGAGTGTACGTCCTGAGCTGTTTTTT.

The chain employs TRBV6-5 and TRBJ2-7, with D perhaps matching TRBD2 (5 bases). Deletions cut 5 bases from V and 3 bases from J, with 14 bases between. The CDR3 has 14 amino acids. From germline, CDR1 is MNHEY and CDR2 SVGAGI. The CDR3 DNA reads TGTGCCAGCAGTCTGGGCCCGGGGAACTACGAGCAGTACTTC. Translated: CASSLGPGNYEQYF.

The chain has TRBV7-9 and TRBJ2-7; 15 nucleotides agree with TRBD2. This CDR3 is built from 16 residues. Germline CDR1 is SEHNR and CDR2 is FQNEAQ (reference sequence). With 5 bases clipped from V and 5 bases from J, the junction kept 7 bases outside the gene matches. The CDR3 is CASSQGLAGGPHEQYF. DNA for the CDR3: TGTGCCAGCAGCCAGGGACTAGCGGGAGGCCCGCACGAGCAGTACTTC.

The chain links TRBV9 to TRBJ2-5; TRBD2 matches 10 bases. The length of the CDR3 is 15 residues. Germline assignment: CDR1 SGDLS and CDR2 YYNGEE. After removal of 4 bases from V and 5 bases from J, the junction contained 8 bases not matched to a gene. Written as DNA, the CDR3 is TGTGCCAGCAGCCTGAGGGCTAGCGGGAGCGAGACCCAGTACTTC. Translating gives CASSLRASGSETQYF.

The table lists this clone with a count of one. The chain uses TRBV2 and TRBJ1-3, with 7 bases matching TRBD1. Germline V gene lookup returns CDR1 SNHLY and CDR2 FYNNEI. The trim removed 8 bases at V and 0 bases at J, leaving 10 bases unmatched. The CDR3 is made up of 16 amino acids. The CDR3 sequence is CASENDREYSGNTIYF. Here the CDR3 DNA reads TGTGCCAGCGAAAATGACAGGGAGTACTCTGGAAACACCATATATTTT.

This clone has just a few counts. The chain is built from TRBV6-1 and TRBJ1-1, with D possibly matching TRBD1 (6 bases). Germline CDR1 MNHNS, CDR2 SASEGT. V was trimmed by 5 bases and J by 0 bases, leaving 10 bases between them. The CDR3 covers 14 residues. The CDR3 loop reads CASSLGGMNTEAFF. CDR3 sequence (DNA): TGTGCCAGCAGTCTAGGGGGGATGAACACTGAAGCTTTCTTT.

The gene calls are TRBV19 and TRBJ2-1, with 7 nucleotides matching TRBD1. CDR1 and CDR2 from the germline V gene are LNHDA and SQIVND (reference sequence). The CDR3 is 14 amino acids. After removal of 5 bases from V and 1 base from J, the junction contained 2 bases not matched to a gene. The CDR3: CASSYRGSYNEQFF. The DNA of the CDR3 is TGTGCCAGTAGTTACAGGGGATCCTACAATGAGCAGTTCTTC.

V is TRBV10-3 and J is TRBJ1-2; TRBD1 matches 9 bases. The length of the CDR3 is 13 residues. The germline V gene encodes CDR1 ENHRY and CDR2 SYGVKD. V shed 4 bases and J 4 bases; nucleotides not matched to a gene: 1. The CDR3 protein is CAISGTGVYGYTF. The CDR3 nucleotides read TGTGCCATCAGTGGGACAGGGGTCTATGGCTACACCTTC.